A selection of T cell receptor beta chains follows, all from one sample in a study of Ad26.COV2.S vaccination and SARS-CoV-2 variants. Data came from immunoSEQ multiplex PCR; TCRdb stores just in-frame clones and leaves some out. The sample contains 290,000 or so clones, around 87% of which appear only once. The specimen comprised peripheral blood, sampled in a trial of Ad26.COV2.S vaccine versus placebo. The origin of the receptors is a person aged 18-65 years who received the Ad26.COV2.S COVID-19 vaccine or a placebo. Both conserved end residues are part of each CDR3. A D gene is named only where the DNA matches it firmly. Only some rows state a clone size, as once, few, many or a class for expanded clones.

v_call	clone_size	j_call	d_call	cdr3_nt	cdr3_aa
TRBV19	-	TRBJ1-1	-	TGTGCCAGTAGTTTCTCAGGGACCGGGACTGAAGCTTTCTTT	CASSFSGTGTEAFF
TRBV5-1	-	TRBJ2-3	-	TGCGCCAGCAGGTCTCGCGCGGAGCTCACAGATACGCAGTATTTT	CASRSRAELTDTQYF
TRBV28	few	TRBJ1-5	-	TGTGCCAGCAGTTTATTTAGTACAACTTATAGCAATCAGCCCCAGCATTTT	CASSLFSTTYSNQPQHF
TRBV19	few	TRBJ2-7	-	TGTGCCAGTAGTGGGGCGGGCCTAACTTACAGCATGACCTACGAGCAGTACTTC	CASSGAGLTYSMTYEQYF
TRBV11-2	-	TRBJ2-1	TRBD2	TGTGCCAGCAGCTTAGGAGTTAGCGGGCCTTTTAATGAGCAGTTCTTC	CASSLGVSGPFNEQFF
TRBV28	-	TRBJ1-2	-	TGTGCCAGCAGTTTTGGGGGCGCGGGGGGCTACACCTTC	CASSFGGAGGYTF
TRBV6-5	once	TRBJ1-2	TRBD1	TGTGCCAGCAGCAACCCTGGACAGGGCCGGTCAGACACCTTC	CASSNPGQGRSDTF
TRBV2	-	TRBJ2-5	-	TGTGCCAGGTTATTTTTCAGGGGACGAGAGACCCAGTACTTC	CARLFFRGRETQYF
TRBV24-1	-	TRBJ2-1	TRBD2	TGTGCCACCAGTGACACAGGGACTAGGAAGTTCTTC	CATSDTGTRKFF
TRBV7-9	-	TRBJ1-2	-	TGTGCCAGCAGCTTACGCGATGAGGGCTACACCTTC	CASSLRDEGYTF
TRBV10-3	-	TRBJ1-1	-	TGTGCCAGCCAGGCGACGAACGGGGGGACGAATGAAGCTTTCTTT	CASQATNGGTNEAFF
TRBV10-1	once	TRBJ2-2	-	TGCGCCACCGGAAACGGAGGGGCCGGGGAGCTGTTTTTT	CATGNGGAGELFF
TRBV19	-	TRBJ2-1	TRBD2	TGTGCCAGTATTCGGACTAGCGGGAGCAATGAGCAGTTCTTC	CASIRTSGSNEQFF
TRBV30	once	TRBJ1-2	-	TGTGCCTGGAGTTCCCGCGGGTTCTATGGCTACACCTTC	CAWSSRGFYGYTF
TRBV3-1/TRBV3-2	-	TRBJ2-7	-	TGTGCCAGCACTAACGGGGGTCTAGACGAGCAGTACTTC	CASTNGGLDEQYF
TRBV7-2	-	TRBJ2-1	TRBD2	TGTGCCAGCAGCTCCCGACTAGCGGAGTCCTACAATGAGCAGTTCTTC	CASSSRLAESYNEQFF
TRBV2	once	TRBJ1-2	-	TGTGCCAGCAGTGGGGGGGGCAGCCTCAACTATGGCTACACCTTC	CASSGGGSLNYGYTF
TRBV5-4	-	TRBJ1-5	-	TGTGCCATCAAGAAAGATAACTTCAATCAGCCCCAGCATTTT	CAIKKDNFNQPQHF
TRBV4-2	-	TRBJ2-2	-	TGTGCCAGCAGCCAGGTGGGAGCACCCCGGGATAGCACCGGGGAGCTGTTTTTT	CASSQVGAPRDSTGELFF
TRBV6-2/TRBV6-3	-	TRBJ1-1	TRBD1	TGTGCCAGCAGTAATGGACAGGGGTCCGAAGCTTTCTTT	CASSNGQGSEAFF
TRBV19	-	TRBJ2-2	TRBD2	TGTGCCAGTAGTGTGGCTAGCGGGTCCTCCTTTACAGACGCGAACACCGGGGAGCTGTTTTTT	CASSVASGSSFTDANTGELFF
TRBV6-4	-	TRBJ1-2	-	TGTGCCAGCAGTGAGGGCAGTAACTATGGCTACACCTTT	CASSEGSNYGYTF
TRBV10-2	-	TRBJ1-6	-	TGCGCCAGCAGTCAGGGAAGGGAAAAAAATTCACCCCTCCACTTT	CASSQGREKNSPLHF
TRBV3-1/TRBV3-2	-	TRBJ2-7	-	TGTGCCAGCAGCCAAGGGATCGGGGGCCTCTCCTACGAGCAGTACTTC	CASSQGIGGLSYEQYF
TRBV6-8	-	TRBJ2-1	TRBD1	TGTGCCAGCAGCCAAGGTGCCGAGGGGGCCTCCTACAATGAGCAGTTCTTC	CASSQGAEGASYNEQFF
TRBV19	few	TRBJ1-3	-	TGTGCCAGTACCCAAGGAGGCAGGGCGAATGGAAACACCATATATTTT	CASTQGGRANGNTIYF
TRBV7-8	few	TRBJ1-1	-	TGTGCCAGCAGCTTAGGGCAGTTGTTCACTGAAGCTTTCTTT	CASSLGQLFTEAFF
TRBV30	-	TRBJ1-5	-	TGTGCCTGGAGCCAGATTGGTCAGCCCCAGCATTTT	CAWSQIGQPQHF
TRBV11-2	-	TRBJ2-4	-	TGTGCCAGCAGCCTACGCGGCGGATTAGCCAAAAACATTCAGTACTTC	CASSLRGGLAKNIQYF
TRBV7-3	-	TRBJ2-1	TRBD2	TGTGCCAGCAGTGTCGGACTAGCGGTCTACAATGAGCAGTTCTTC	CASSVGLAVYNEQFF
TRBV9	-	TRBJ1-2	TRBD1	TGTGCCAGCAGCGGAGGACAGGCGATGAGGGGCTACACCTTC	CASSGGQAMRGYTF
TRBV7-9	-	TRBJ1-5	-	TGTGCCAGCAGCCCGGGGACTTTTAGCAATCAGCCCCAGCATTTT	CASSPGTFSNQPQHF
TRBV4-2	-	TRBJ2-1	TRBD2	TGTGCCAGCAGCCAAGATCGATCTAGCGGGGGGGCCTTTGAGCAGTTCTTC	CASSQDRSSGGAFEQFF
TRBV19	few	TRBJ2-3	TRBD1	TGTGCCAGTAGTAGCCTTCAGGGGGCTGCAGATACGCAGTATTTT	CASSSLQGAADTQYF
TRBV19	-	TRBJ1-1	-	TGTGCCAGTAGTAACTTGCTAGACACTGAAGCTTTCTTT	CASSNLLDTEAFF
TRBV5-4	-	TRBJ2-2	-	TGTGCCAGCAGCGACGGGAGCACCGGGGAGCTGTTTTTT	CASSDGSTGELFF
TRBV19	medium-sized	TRBJ2-7	-	TGTGCCAGTAGTTACCCGAGCTCCTACGAGCAGTACTTC	CASSYPSSYEQYF
TRBV27	-	TRBJ2-7	-	TGTGCCAGCAGTTTGGGGGGAAGGACCTACGAGCAGTACTTC	CASSLGGRTYEQYF
TRBV7-9	-	TRBJ2-7	TRBD2	TGTGCCAGCAGCTTCGGAGCGGGAACCTACGAGCAGTACTTC	CASSFGAGTYEQYF
TRBV5-1	-	TRBJ2-7	TRBD2	TGCGCCAGCAGCCGTACAGGGACTAGCGGGGTGGCCTACGAGCAGTACTTC	CASSRTGTSGVAYEQYF
TRBV28	-	TRBJ2-2	-	TGTGCCAGCAGTTTCCCCGGCAGGGAAACCGGGGAGCTGTTTTTT	CASSFPGRETGELFF
TRBV7-9	-	TRBJ1-2	TRBD1	TGTGCCAGCAGCTCCTCCGGGACAGCTAGCCGGCCCGGCTACACCTTC	CASSSSGTASRPGYTF
TRBV18	-	TRBJ2-7	TRBD1	TGTGCCAGCTCACGGGGACAGGGCTACGAGCAGTACTTC	CASSRGQGYEQYF
TRBV5-6	-	TRBJ2-7	-	TGTGCCAGCAGCTTGCGGACCATCACGGAGAGCTACGAGCAGTACTTC	CASSLRTITESYEQYF
TRBV28	-	TRBJ2-4	-	TGTGCCAGCAGCCCCGGTGGGGGGTTCAAAAACATTCAGTACTTC	CASSPGGGFKNIQYF
TRBV7-3	-	TRBJ1-6	-	TGTGCCAGCAGCTTAAATCCAGGGTATAATTCACCCCTCCACTTT	CASSLNPGYNSPLHF
TRBV27	-	TRBJ1-1	-	TGTGCCAGCAGTTTGATAGAGAACACTGAAGCTTTCTTT	CASSLIENTEAFF
TRBV14	-	TRBJ2-7	-	TGTGCCAGCAGCCAAGAGGGGACCTGGGAGGGGGCTCTTAGCTCCTACGAGCAGTACTTC	CASSQEGTWEGALSSYEQYF
TRBV6-5	-	TRBJ2-1	-	TGTGCCAGCAGTTACACAGGGATAAGAGAGCAGTTCTTC	CASSYTGIREQFF
TRBV9	-	TRBJ2-2	-	TGTGCCAGCAGCGTAGCAGGGTTGGCCGGGGAGCTGTTTTTT	CASSVAGLAGELFF
TRBV7-9	-	TRBJ1-3	-	TGTGCCGGACTAGTACAGGGCCAGAGCTCTGGAAACACCATATATTTT	CAGLVQGQSSGNTIYF
TRBV7-2	-	TRBJ1-5	-	TGTGCCAGCAGCTTAGCCCAGGGTACCAGCAATCAGCCCCAGCATTTT	CASSLAQGTSNQPQHF
TRBV29-1	-	TRBJ2-7	-	TGCAGCGTTGTGGGGGGAGGCGAGCAGTACTTC	CSVVGGGEQYF
TRBV2	-	TRBJ1-2	-	TGTGCCAGCAGTGAGGTTCATGGGATGGGGGGCTACACCTTC	CASSEVHGMGGYTF